A selection of T cell receptor beta chains follows, all from one sample in a study of blood T cell repertoires in COVID-19. Using immunoSEQ multiplex PCR, the repertoire was profiled, and TCRdb retains in-frame clones only, with some absent. The sample contains under 30,000 clones, about 90% of which appear only once. The sample taken for sequencing was peripheral blood. Every receptor here comes from a human donor in a cohort sampled during active COVID-19. Each CDR3 is given with its conserved first and last residue. A D gene is named only where the DNA matches it firmly. Some rows mark clone size as missing; the rest say once, few, many or name a class of expanded clone.

>TRBD1|TRBJ2-2|.|TRBV13
CASSAGQDNTGELFF
TGTGCCAGCAGCGCCGGACAGGACAACACCGGGGAGCTGTTTTTT
>TRBD1|TRBJ2-7|.|TRBV7-9
CASSRGQGGYEQYF
TGTGCCAGCAGCCGGGGACAGGGGGGGTACGAGCAGTACTTC
>TRBD2|TRBJ2-1|once|TRBV10-3
CAIRDRTSGGAGEQFF
TGTGCCATCAGAGACCGGACTAGCGGGGGGGCAGGTGAGCAGTTCTTC
>TRBD1|TRBJ1-2|.|TRBV2
CASSGLTGRTSYTF
TGTGCCAGCAGTGGGCTGACAGGGAGGACGAGCTACACCTTC
>.|TRBJ2-7|.|TRBV11-2
CASSFGAGSYEQYF
TGTGCCAGCAGCTTTGGGGCAGGCTCTTACGAGCAGTACTTC
>TRBD1|TRBJ1-5|.|TRBV28
CASSSGTAYSNQPQHF
TGTGCCAGCAGTTCCGGGACAGCCTATAGCAATCAGCCCCAGCATTTT
>TRBD2|TRBJ2-1|few|TRBV4-2
CASSQVGGWEQFF
TGTGCCAGCAGCCAAGTGGGGGGGTGGGAGCAGTTCTTC
>TRBD2|TRBJ2-5|few|TRBV7-2
CASSLARVGSGGWVETQYF
TGTGCCAGCAGCTTAGCGCGGGTCGGTAGCGGGGGTTGGGTGGAGACCCAGTACTTC
>TRBD2|TRBJ2-5|.|TRBV5-1
CASRDSGIKETQYF
TGCGCCAGCAGAGATAGCGGGATAAAAGAGACCCAGTACTTC
>TRBD1|TRBJ2-5|.|TRBV28
CASSINPSDRAQETQYF
TGTGCCAGCAGTATCAACCCCTCCGACAGGGCCCAAGAGACCCAGTACTTC
>TRBD1|TRBJ2-2|few|TRBV2
CASRGQGNTGELFF
TGTGCCAGCAGAGGACAGGGGAACACCGGGGAGCTGTTTTTT
>TRBD1|TRBJ2-5|.|TRBV28
CASSLGTVQETQYF
TGTGCCAGCAGTTTAGGGACAGTACAAGAGACCCAGTACTTC
>.|TRBJ1-1|once|TRBV19
CASTLGGEAFF
TGTGCCAGTACCCTGGGAGGGGAAGCTTTCTTT
>TRBD2|TRBJ2-3|once|TRBV13
CASSPRLAGGTDTQYF
TGTGCCAGCAGCCCCAGACTAGCGGGGGGTACAGATACGCAGTATTTT
>.|TRBJ2-2|.|TRBV2
CASSGQARNTGELFF
TGTGCCAGCAGTGGACAGGCCAGAAACACCGGGGAGCTGTTTTTT
>TRBD2|TRBJ2-5|.|TRBV5-4
CASKLAGVQETQYF
TGTGCCAGCAAACTAGCGGGGGTCCAAGAGACCCAGTACTTC
>TRBD1|TRBJ2-7|.|TRBV5-4
CASSLESGTGSYEQYF
TGTGCCAGCAGCTTAGAGTCCGGGACAGGGTCCTACGAGCAGTACTTC
>TRBD1|TRBJ2-7|.|TRBV2
CASSTRTGGGYEQYF
TGTGCCAGCAGTACCCGGACAGGGGGCGGCTACGAGCAGTACTTC
>.|TRBJ1-2|.|TRBV30
CAGPADRPNYGYTF
TGTGCTGGCCCAGCGGACAGACCTAACTATGGCTACACCTTC
>TRBD2|TRBJ2-5|.|TRBV7-2
CASSSGLAGGRETQYF
TGTGCCAGCAGCTCCGGACTAGCGGGGGGGCGGGAGACCCAGTACTTC
>.|TRBJ1-3|.|TRBV7-2
CASSPGGRGGNTIYF
TGTGCCAGCAGCCCCGGCGGCAGGGGAGGAAACACCATATATTTT
>TRBD2|TRBJ2-3|.|TRBV4-2
CASSSVGWAGGSGGADTQYF
TGTGCCAGCAGCTCTGTGGGATGGGCGGGGGGCTCTGGGGGAGCAGATACGCAGTATTTT
>.|TRBJ2-5|.|TRBV5-1
CASKRTSQETQYF
TGCGCCAGCAAACGGACAAGCCAAGAGACCCAGTACTTC
>TRBD1|TRBJ2-1|.|TRBV20-1
CSASLHRGPNEQFF
TGCAGTGCTAGTCTGCACAGGGGGCCCAATGAGCAGTTCTTC
>TRBD2|TRBJ2-1|.|TRBV3-1/TRBV3-2
CASSRRSGGSYNEQFF
TGTGCCAGCAGCCGCCGTAGCGGGGGTTCTTACAATGAGCAGTTCTTC
>TRBD1|TRBJ1-3|.|TRBV7-2
CASSFAPTGGSGNTIYF
TGTGCCAGCAGCTTTGCCCCTACAGGGGGCAGTGGAAACACCATATATTTT
>.|TRBJ2-7|.|TRBV19
CASSVWGRTYEQYF
TGTGCCAGTAGTGTTTGGGGGCGAACCTACGAGCAGTACTTC
>TRBD1|TRBJ2-5|.|TRBV2
CASSRNRGETQYF
TGTGCCAGCAGTCGTAACAGGGGAGAGACCCAGTACTTC
>.|TRBJ1-1|.|TRBV15
CATSRDLEVNTEAFF
TGTGCCACCAGCAGAGATCTGGAGGTGAACACTGAAGCTTTCTTT
>TRBD1|TRBJ1-2|.|TRBV10-3
CAINAQGGISGYTF
TGTGCCATCAACGCACAGGGGGGAATCTCAGGCTACACCTTC
>.|TRBJ2-2|.|TRBV30
CAWRSGSGDTGELFF
TGTGCCTGGAGAAGCGGGTCGGGGGACACCGGGGAGCTGTTTTTT
>TRBD2|TRBJ2-3|.|TRBV7-2
CASSLRWQAGADTQYF
TGTGCCAGCAGCTTACGGTGGCAAGCGGGGGCAGATACGCAGTATTTT
>TRBD1|TRBJ2-5|.|TRBV10-3
CATAGQGGETQYF
TGTGCCACGGCGGGACAGGGGGGGGAGACCCAGTACTTC
>.|TRBJ2-2|.|TRBV19
CASGRTVITGELFF
TGTGCCAGTGGCAGGACTGTCATCACCGGGGAGCTGTTTTTT
>TRBD1|TRBJ1-1|.|TRBV13
CASSSRPLYSGTGQTEAFF
TGTGCCAGCAGCTCCCGGCCGCTCTACTCCGGGACAGGGCAAACTGAAGCTTTCTTT
>.|TRBJ2-7|.|TRBV14
CASSRTRLYEQYF
TGTGCCAGCAGCCGGACTCGACTTTACGAGCAGTACTTC
>.|TRBJ2-2|.|TRBV21-1
CASTKGLSTGELFF
TGTGCCAGCACCAAGGGACTATCCACCGGGGAGCTGTTTTTT
>.|TRBJ2-5|.|TRBV7-6
CASSPRRTIQETQYF
TGTGCCAGCAGCCCCCGACGGACTATACAAGAGACCCAGTACTTC
>.|TRBJ1-1|.|TRBV9
CASSLFGTTNTEAFF
TGTGCCAGCAGCCTTTTCGGGACAACGAACACTGAAGCTTTCTTT
>.|TRBJ2-3|few|TRBV6-4
CASSDSAGDGTDTQYF
TGTGCCAGCAGTGACTCTGCAGGGGATGGCACAGATACGCAGTATTTT
>TRBD2|TRBJ2-1|large|TRBV5-1
CASSPSPLSGGYNEQFF
TGCGCCAGCAGCCCATCCCCTCTTAGCGGGGGATACAATGAGCAGTTCTTC
>.|TRBJ1-4|once|TRBV4-1
CASSPGGFNEKLFF
TGCGCCAGCAGCCCGGGGGGTTTCAATGAAAAACTGTTTTTT
>.|TRBJ1-1|once|TRBV9
CASSALNTEAFF
TGTGCCAGCAGCGCCTTGAACACTGAAGCTTTCTTT
>.|TRBJ2-2|.|TRBV5-6
CASSLWGGVNTGELFF
TGTGCCAGCAGCTTATGGGGCGGGGTCAACACCGGGGAGCTGTTTTTT
>.|TRBJ2-7|.|TRBV5-1
CASSLDGHSSYEQYF
TGCGCCAGCAGCTTGGATGGGCATAGCTCCTACGAGCAGTACTTC